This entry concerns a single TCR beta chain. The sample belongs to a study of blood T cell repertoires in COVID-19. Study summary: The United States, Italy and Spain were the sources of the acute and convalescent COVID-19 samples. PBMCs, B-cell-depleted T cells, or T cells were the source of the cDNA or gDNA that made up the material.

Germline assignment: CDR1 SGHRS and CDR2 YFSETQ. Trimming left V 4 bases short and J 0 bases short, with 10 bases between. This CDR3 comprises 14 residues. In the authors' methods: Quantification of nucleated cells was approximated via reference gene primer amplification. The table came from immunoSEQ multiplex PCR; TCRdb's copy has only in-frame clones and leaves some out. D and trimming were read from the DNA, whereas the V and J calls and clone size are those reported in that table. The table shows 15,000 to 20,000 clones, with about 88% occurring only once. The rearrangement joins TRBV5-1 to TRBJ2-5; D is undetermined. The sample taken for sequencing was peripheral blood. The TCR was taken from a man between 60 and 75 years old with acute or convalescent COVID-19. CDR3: CASSQQPYQETQYF. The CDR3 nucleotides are TGCGCCAGCAGCCAACAGCCTTACCAAGAGACCCAGTACTTC. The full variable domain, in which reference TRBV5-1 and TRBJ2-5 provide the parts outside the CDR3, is KAGVTQTPRYLIKTRGQQVTLSCSPISGHRSVSWYQQTPGQGLQFLFEYFSETQRNKGNFPGRFSGRQFSNSRSEMNVSTLELGDSALYLCASSQQPYQETQYFGPGTRLLVL.